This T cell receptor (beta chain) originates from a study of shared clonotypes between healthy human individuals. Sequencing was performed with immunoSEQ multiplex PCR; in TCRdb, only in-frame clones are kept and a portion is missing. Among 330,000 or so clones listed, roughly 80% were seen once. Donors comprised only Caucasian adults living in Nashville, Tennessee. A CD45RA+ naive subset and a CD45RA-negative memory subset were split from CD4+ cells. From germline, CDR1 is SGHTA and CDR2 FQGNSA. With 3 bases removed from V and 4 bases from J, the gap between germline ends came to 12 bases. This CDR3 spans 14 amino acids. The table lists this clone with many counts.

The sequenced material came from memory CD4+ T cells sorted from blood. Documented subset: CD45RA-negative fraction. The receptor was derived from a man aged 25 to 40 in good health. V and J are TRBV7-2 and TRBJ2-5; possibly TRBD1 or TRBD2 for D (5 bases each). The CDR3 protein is CASSFSGQGETQYF. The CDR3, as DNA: TGTGCCAGCAGCTTTTCGGGGCAAGGAGAGACCCAGTACTTC.